Listed below are T cell receptor beta chains from one sample, sequenced in a study of cytomegalovirus exposure and HLA in healthy donors. Using immunoSEQ multiplex PCR, the repertoire was profiled, and TCRdb retains in-frame clones only, with some absent. This sample has roughly 100,000 clones, with approximately 72% found just once. Sequencing was done on a sample of PBMCs. These receptors all stem from a middle-aged woman in good health and CMV-seronegative. CDR3s include the opening cysteine and the closing phenylalanine or tryptophan. The order of the fields is D gene, clone size, V gene, CDR3 length, J gene, CDR3 DNA, CDR3 protein. D genes are given only for firm matches. Clone size appears in some rows only: once, few, many, or a class for an expanded clone.

D gene: .
clone size: .
V gene: TRBV25-1
CDR3 length: 15
J gene: TRBJ1-1
CDR3 DNA: TGTGCCAGCAGTGAATGGGGGCTTTCACACACTGAAGCTTTCTTT
CDR3 protein: CASSEWGLSHTEAFF

D gene: .
clone size: .
V gene: TRBV27
CDR3 length: 15
J gene: TRBJ2-7
CDR3 DNA: TGTGCCAGCAGTTTACTCGGCGGGGACTCCTACGAGCAGTACTTC
CDR3 protein: CASSLLGGDSYEQYF

D gene: .
clone size: .
V gene: TRBV19
CDR3 length: 16
J gene: TRBJ2-4
CDR3 DNA: TGTGCCAGTAGTACCTATTCCCTGACTAGAGCTAACATTCAGTACTTC
CDR3 protein: CASSTYSLTRANIQYF

D gene: .
clone size: .
V gene: TRBV6-5
CDR3 length: 13
J gene: TRBJ1-1
CDR3 DNA: TGTGCCAGCAGTTCCACGGGAGACACTGAAGCTTTCTTT
CDR3 protein: CASSSTGDTEAFF

D gene: .
clone size: few
V gene: TRBV6-1
CDR3 length: 13
J gene: TRBJ2-3
CDR3 DNA: TGTGCCAGCGGGCCAGAATTTGAAGATACGCAGTATTTT
CDR3 protein: CASGPEFEDTQYF

D gene: TRBD1
clone size: .
V gene: TRBV18
CDR3 length: 15
J gene: TRBJ2-2
CDR3 DNA: TGTGCCAGCTCACCTGGGACAGCAAGGGCCGGGGAGCTGTTTTTT
CDR3 protein: CASSPGTARAGELFF

D gene: TRBD2
clone size: .
V gene: TRBV7-9
CDR3 length: 16
J gene: TRBJ2-1
CDR3 DNA: TGTGCCAGCAGCTTAGCGCGTCTAGCGGGGAGGAATGAGCAGTTCTTC
CDR3 protein: CASSLARLAGRNEQFF

D gene: TRBD2
clone size: .
V gene: TRBV7-2
CDR3 length: 15
J gene: TRBJ2-3
CDR3 DNA: TGTGCCAGCAGCTTAGCGACGGGAGGTATGGATACGCAGTATTTT
CDR3 protein: CASSLATGGMDTQYF

D gene: TRBD1
clone size: few
V gene: TRBV14
CDR3 length: 14
J gene: TRBJ1-2
CDR3 DNA: TGTGCCAGCAGCCGATCTCGACAGGGGGATGGCTACACCTTC
CDR3 protein: CASSRSRQGDGYTF

D gene: .
clone size: .
V gene: TRBV10-3
CDR3 length: 11
J gene: TRBJ2-7
CDR3 DNA: TGTGCCATCAGTGGAGTGAACGAGCAGTACTTC
CDR3 protein: CAISGVNEQYF

D gene: TRBD1
clone size: .
V gene: TRBV5-1
CDR3 length: 13
J gene: TRBJ2-7
CDR3 DNA: TGCGCCAGCAGCTTGGACAGGGGTGGCGAGCAGTACTTC
CDR3 protein: CASSLDRGGEQYF

D gene: .
clone size: once
V gene: TRBV28
CDR3 length: 14
J gene: TRBJ1-5
CDR3 DNA: TGTGCCAGCACCCCTCCCCAGAGCAATCAGCCCCAGCATTTT
CDR3 protein: CASTPPQSNQPQHF

D gene: TRBD2
clone size: .
V gene: TRBV6-1
CDR3 length: 14
J gene: TRBJ2-1
CDR3 DNA: TGTGCCAGCAGTGGCAGCGGGATTCGCAATGAGCAGTTCTTC
CDR3 protein: CASSGSGIRNEQFF

D gene: TRBD1
clone size: .
V gene: TRBV19
CDR3 length: 15
J gene: TRBJ2-2
CDR3 DNA: TGTGCCAGTACCAGTGACAGGGGGTACACCGGGGAGCTGTTTTTT
CDR3 protein: CASTSDRGYTGELFF

D gene: .
clone size: .
V gene: TRBV10-3
CDR3 length: 14
J gene: TRBJ1-6
CDR3 DNA: TGTGCCATCAGTGAGACATCCTATAATTCACCCCTCCACTTT
CDR3 protein: CAISETSYNSPLHF

D gene: .
clone size: .
V gene: TRBV19
CDR3 length: 14
J gene: TRBJ1-5
CDR3 DNA: TGTGCCAGTACCGACTCACTAAGCAATCAGCCCCAGCATTTT
CDR3 protein: CASTDSLSNQPQHF

D gene: TRBD2
clone size: .
V gene: TRBV7-2
CDR3 length: 16
J gene: TRBJ2-2
CDR3 DNA: TGTGCCAGCAGCTACGCGGGGGGGGCGAACACCGGGGAGCTGTTTTTT
CDR3 protein: CASSYAGGANTGELFF

D gene: .
clone size: .
V gene: TRBV7-9
CDR3 length: 15
J gene: TRBJ2-7
CDR3 DNA: TGTGCCAGCAGCTCACCAGTTCGTACCCCCAACGAGCAGTACTTC
CDR3 protein: CASSSPVRTPNEQYF

D gene: .
clone size: few
V gene: TRBV10-3
CDR3 length: 13
J gene: TRBJ1-5
CDR3 DNA: TGTGCCATCAGTGACGGAGGGAATCAGCCCCAGCATTTT
CDR3 protein: CAISDGGNQPQHF

D gene: TRBD1
clone size: .
V gene: TRBV30
CDR3 length: 14
J gene: TRBJ2-7
CDR3 DNA: TGTGCCCTTCGAGGAGGGGACAGGGCATACGAGCAGTACTTC
CDR3 protein: CALRGGDRAYEQYF

D gene: .
clone size: .
V gene: TRBV9
CDR3 length: 17
J gene: TRBJ2-2
CDR3 DNA: TGTGCCAGCAGCCTATCAGGGGGGCGCGGGAGGCCCGGGGAGCTGTTTTTT
CDR3 protein: CASSLSGGRGRPGELFF

D gene: .
clone size: .
V gene: TRBV7-2
CDR3 length: 15
J gene: TRBJ2-7
CDR3 DNA: TGTGCCAGCAGCCTAGTCCACAGTGATTATTACGAGCAGTACTTC
CDR3 protein: CASSLVHSDYYEQYF

D gene: TRBD2
clone size: .
V gene: TRBV10-3
CDR3 length: 18
J gene: TRBJ2-7
CDR3 DNA: TGTGCCATCAGTGAGTCTCGTTCCCTAGCGGGAGCATGGCACGAGCAGTACTTC
CDR3 protein: CAISESRSLAGAWHEQYF

D gene: TRBD2
clone size: few
V gene: TRBV9
CDR3 length: 15
J gene: TRBJ2-3
CDR3 DNA: TGTGCCAGCAGCCGACGCGGGGGGGAGTCAGATACGCAGTATTTT
CDR3 protein: CASSRRGGESDTQYF

D gene: .
clone size: once
V gene: TRBV29-1
CDR3 length: 14
J gene: TRBJ1-5
CDR3 DNA: TGCAGCGTTAAACTGGGGGGGGCGGGGCAGCCCCAGCATTTT
CDR3 protein: CSVKLGGAGQPQHF

D gene: .
clone size: .
V gene: TRBV5-1
CDR3 length: 13
J gene: TRBJ2-7
CDR3 DNA: TGCGCCAGCAGCTTGTTCGGGGGGCTTGAGCAGTACTTC
CDR3 protein: CASSLFGGLEQYF

D gene: TRBD1
clone size: .
V gene: TRBV4-2
CDR3 length: 16
J gene: TRBJ2-5
CDR3 DNA: TGTGCCAGCAGCCAAGCAGCCGGGACAGGGGTTTTCACCCAGTACTTC
CDR3 protein: CASSQAAGTGVFTQYF

D gene: .
clone size: .
V gene: TRBV6-6
CDR3 length: 16
J gene: TRBJ1-4
CDR3 DNA: TGTGCCAGCAGTTACTCTCCGGAGGCCCCAAATGAAAAACTGTTTTTT
CDR3 protein: CASSYSPEAPNEKLFF

D gene: TRBD1
clone size: once
V gene: TRBV5-1
CDR3 length: 15
J gene: TRBJ1-1
CDR3 DNA: TGCGCCAGCGTACCGGGACAGGGTTGGGACACTGAAGCTTTCTTT
CDR3 protein: CASVPGQGWDTEAFF

D gene: TRBD1
clone size: few
V gene: TRBV7-9
CDR3 length: 14
J gene: TRBJ2-7
CDR3 DNA: TGTGCCAGCAGCTTAGCGGACAGGTCCTACGAGCAGTACTTC
CDR3 protein: CASSLADRSYEQYF

D gene: .
clone size: .
V gene: TRBV9
CDR3 length: 15
J gene: TRBJ2-5
CDR3 DNA: TGTGCCAGCAGCGTAGTGGCGGGAATGGGGGAGACCCAGTACTTC
CDR3 protein: CASSVVAGMGETQYF

D gene: TRBD2
clone size: few
V gene: TRBV28
CDR3 length: 17
J gene: TRBJ2-7
CDR3 DNA: TGTGCCAGCAGTTTAAGGGGTGCGATAGCGGGAGTCAACGAGCAGTACTTC
CDR3 protein: CASSLRGAIAGVNEQYF

D gene: .
clone size: .
V gene: TRBV6-5
CDR3 length: 14
J gene: TRBJ2-5
CDR3 DNA: TGTGCCAGCAGTTACTCGGGTAACCAAGAGGCCCAGTACTTC
CDR3 protein: CASSYSGNQEAQYF

D gene: .
clone size: once
V gene: TRBV6-6
CDR3 length: 13
J gene: TRBJ2-7
CDR3 DNA: TGTGCCAGCAGCGGGGGGCCTCCTTTGGAGCAGTACTTC
CDR3 protein: CASSGGPPLEQYF

D gene: TRBD2
clone size: .
V gene: TRBV7-2
CDR3 length: 15
J gene: TRBJ2-3
CDR3 DNA: TGTGCCAGCAGCTTAACTAGCGGTAGCACAGATACGCAGTATTTT
CDR3 protein: CASSLTSGSTDTQYF

D gene: .
clone size: .
V gene: TRBV5-4
CDR3 length: 14
J gene: TRBJ2-7
CDR3 DNA: TGTGCCAGCAGCTTGGACAGTAAAGTCTACGAGCAGTACTTC
CDR3 protein: CASSLDSKVYEQYF

D gene: .
clone size: .
V gene: TRBV9
CDR3 length: 14
J gene: TRBJ1-5
CDR3 DNA: TGTGCCAGCAGCGTAGACAGGGACCTTGCCCCCCAGCATTTT
CDR3 protein: CASSVDRDLAPQHF